These 9 T cell receptor beta chains originate from one sample sequenced in a study of cytomegalovirus exposure and HLA in healthy donors. The PCR ran on 60 Vbeta and 13 Jbeta primers. This table comes from immunoSEQ multiplex PCR, and its TCRdb copy is limited to in-frame clones, with some not included. Of 150,000 to 180,000 clones in the sample, 60% to 80% were seen once. Sequences were obtained from PBMCs. Receptors originate from a man in his thirties or forties in good health and CMV-seropositive.

The chain uses TRBV6-5 and TRBJ1-5, with 7 bases identical to TRBD1. The CDR3 contains 14 residues. CDR1 MNHEY and CDR2 SVGAGI come from the germline V gene. V dropped 5 bases and J dropped 7; count of bases not matched to a gene: 8. The CDR3 nucleotides read TGTGCCAGCAGTGAAGTGGAACAGGGGCAGCCCCAGCATTTT. Translation gives CASSEVEQGQPQHF.

The chain has TRBV4-1 and TRBJ2-1; TRBD2 is a possible D gene (6 bases). This CDR3 region has 16 residues. V lost 4 bases and J lost 2, with 15 bases in between. Per the germline V gene, CDR1 is MGHRA and CDR2 is YSYEKL. The CDR3 bases are TGCGCCAGCAGCCTCTCATTTAGCGGTACCTACAATGAGCAGTTCTTC. Protein product: CASSLSFSGTYNEQFF.

The V gene is TRBV9, the J gene TRBJ2-5; TRBD1 is a possible D gene (6 bases). Trimming took off 3 bases at V and 4 bases at J, with 19 bases between the two ends. Germline values: CDR1 SGDLS, CDR2 YYNGEE. The CDR3 has 16 residues. CDR3 bases: TGTGCCAGCAGCGCAGTGGCCCTAGGGGGATCAGAGACCCAGTACTTC. The encoded protein is CASSAVALGGSETQYF.

The chain couples TRBV7-2 to TRBJ1-2; D possibly corresponds to TRBD1 (6 bases). The germline V gene has CDR1 SGHTA and CDR2 FQGNSA. This CDR3 contains 15 residues. V was pared by 5 bases and J by 7 bases, with 20 bases between. The CDR3 sequence is CASSPTGQGEGGYTF. CDR3 nucleotides: TGTGCCAGCAGCCCGACAGGTCAAGGGGAGGGTGGCTACACCTTC.

The V gene is TRBV6-5, the J gene TRBJ1-3; D is ambiguous. The CDR3 sequence is 14 residues long. The V gene's germline CDR1 is MNHEY and CDR2 SVGAGI. V shed 5 bases and J shed 0 bases, with 8 bases lying between them. The CDR3 region is CASSRTSSGNTIYF. Written as DNA, the CDR3 is TGTGCCAGCAGTAGAACGAGCTCTGGAAACACCATATATTTT.

The table lists this clone with a count of one. The chain carries TRBV7-6 and TRBJ2-7; a possible D gene is TRBD2 (6 bases). The length of the CDR3 is 14 residues. V was cut by 1 base and J by 4 bases, with 11 bases left in between. In germline, CDR1 is SGHVS, CDR2 FNYEAQ. This CDR3 is CASSLGGIGYEQYF. In DNA, the CDR3 is TGTGCCAGCAGCTTAGGCGGGATAGGATACGAGCAGTACTTC.

CDR3 protein: CASSPHRAMTEAFF. The CDR3 DNA is TGTGCCAGCTCACCCCACAGGGCTATGACTGAAGCTTTCTTT. V is TRBV18 and J is TRBJ1-1; tentative D call: TRBD1 (6 bases). Trimming took off 3 bases at V and 5 bases at J, with 13 bases between the two ends. Germline loops: CDR1 KGHSH, CDR2 LQKENI. The CDR3 contains 14 residues.

CDR3 loop: CAITIEGGYGYTF. DNA for the CDR3: TGTGCCATCACCATCGAGGGTGGATATGGCTACACCTTC. The chain uses TRBV10-3 and TRBJ1-2; no definite D call. The CDR3 is 13 residues long. Germline assignment: CDR1 ENHRY and CDR2 SYGVKD. Between the trimmed V and J ends, which lost 7 bases and 5 bases, there was a span of 14 bases.

The rearrangement joins TRBV4-1 to TRBJ2-3, with 7 bases lining up with TRBD2. CDR1 and CDR2 from the germline V gene are MGHRA and YSYEKL. The CDR3 is 18 residues long. J lost 1 base, V lost 0 bases, and 10 bases had no gene match. The CDR3 DNA reads as TGCGCCAGCAGCCAAGAAGGGAGGGGCGGGAGCGGCACAGATACGCAGTATTTT. It is translated as CASSQEGRGGSGTDTQYF.